This entry lists 4 T cell receptor beta chains sequenced from one sample in a study of shared clonotypes between healthy human individuals. Method: immunoSEQ multiplex PCR; TCRdb's copy keeps in-frame clones and lacks some. The table has over a million clones, around 74% seen once. The sample consisted of memory CD4+ T cells sorted from blood. Described subset: CD45RA-negative fraction. Receptors were obtained from a man in his late teens or twenties in good health.

The chain carries TRBV5-5 and TRBJ2-1; D might be TRBD2 (6 bases). V gave up 0 bases and J gave up 1 base, with 8 bases separating them. This CDR3 is 15 amino acids long. In germline, CDR1 is SGHKS, CDR2 YYEKEE (reference sequence). The CDR3 loop is CASSLVGGSYNEQFF. The CDR3 DNA reads as TGTGCCAGCAGCTTGGTGGGGGGTTCCTACAATGAGCAGTTCTTC.

This rearrangement joins TRBV19 to TRBJ1-2; TRBD1 agrees at 7 bases. Germline V gene data show CDR1 as LNHDA and CDR2 as SQIVND (reference sequence). V lost 1 base to trimming and J lost 8 bases; unmatched junction nucleotides: 4. The CDR3 covers 13 residues. The CDR3 region has the DNA TGTGCCAGTAGTATAGGGGACAGCCAAGGCTACACCTTC. Amino acid sequence: CASSIGDSQGYTF.

The V call is TRBV7-9, the J call TRBJ1-2; tentative D call: TRBD1 (5 bases). Germline CDR1 is SEHNR and CDR2 is FQNEAQ (reference sequence). Trimming removed 2 bases at V and 8 bases at J, with 12 bases between. This CDR3 is 13 amino acids long. The CDR3 is CASSLKRDAGYTF. The CDR3 region has the DNA TGTGCCAGCAGCTTAAAGAGGGACGCCGGCTACACCTTC. Full variable domain (outside the CDR3, taken from reference TRBV7-9 and TRBJ1-2): DTGVSQNPRHKITKRGQNVTFRCDPISEHNRLYWYRQTLGQGPEFLTYFQNEAQLEKSRLLSDRFSAERPKGSFSTLEIQRTEQGDSAMYLCASSLKRDAGYTFGSGTRLTVV.

The rearrangement links TRBV9 to TRBJ1-1, with 9 bases that match TRBD1. The junction had 4 bases not matched to a gene; V was cut back by 4 bases and J by 9 bases. This CDR3 contains 12 residues. CDR1 SGDLS and CDR2 YYNGEE come from the germline V gene. For the CDR3, the DNA is TGTGCCAGCAGCCGGGGACAGGGAAAAGCTTTCTTT. This sequence encodes CASSRGQGKAFF.